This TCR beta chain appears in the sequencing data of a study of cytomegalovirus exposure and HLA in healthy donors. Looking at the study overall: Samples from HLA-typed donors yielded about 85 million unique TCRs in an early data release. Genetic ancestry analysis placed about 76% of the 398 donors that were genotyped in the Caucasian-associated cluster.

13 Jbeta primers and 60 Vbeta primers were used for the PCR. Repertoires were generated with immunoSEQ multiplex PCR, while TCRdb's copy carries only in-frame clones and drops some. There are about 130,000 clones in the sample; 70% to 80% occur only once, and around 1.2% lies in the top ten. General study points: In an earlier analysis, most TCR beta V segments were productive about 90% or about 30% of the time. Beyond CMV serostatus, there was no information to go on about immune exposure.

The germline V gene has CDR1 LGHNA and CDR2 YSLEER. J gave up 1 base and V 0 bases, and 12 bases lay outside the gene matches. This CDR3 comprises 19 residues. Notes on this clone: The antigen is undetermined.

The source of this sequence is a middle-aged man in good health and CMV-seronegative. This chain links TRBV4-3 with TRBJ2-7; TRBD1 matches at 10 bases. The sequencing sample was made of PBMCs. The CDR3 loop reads CASSQDDDRGLGGSYEQYF. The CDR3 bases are TGCGCCAGCAGCCAAGATGACGACAGGGGGCTAGGGGGTTCCTACGAGCAGTACTTC.